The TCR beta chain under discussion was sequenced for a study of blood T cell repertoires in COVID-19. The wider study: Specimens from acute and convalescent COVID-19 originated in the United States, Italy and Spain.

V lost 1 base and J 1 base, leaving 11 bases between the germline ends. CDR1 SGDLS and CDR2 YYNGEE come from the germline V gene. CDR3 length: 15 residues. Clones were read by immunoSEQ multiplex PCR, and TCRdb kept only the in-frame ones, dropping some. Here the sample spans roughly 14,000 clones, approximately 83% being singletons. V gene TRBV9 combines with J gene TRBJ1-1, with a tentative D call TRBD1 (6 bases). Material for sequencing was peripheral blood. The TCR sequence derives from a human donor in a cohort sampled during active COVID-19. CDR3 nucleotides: TGTGCCAGCAGCGTATCCGGGACAAGGAACACTGAAGCTTTCTTT. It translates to CASSVSGTRNTEAFF.